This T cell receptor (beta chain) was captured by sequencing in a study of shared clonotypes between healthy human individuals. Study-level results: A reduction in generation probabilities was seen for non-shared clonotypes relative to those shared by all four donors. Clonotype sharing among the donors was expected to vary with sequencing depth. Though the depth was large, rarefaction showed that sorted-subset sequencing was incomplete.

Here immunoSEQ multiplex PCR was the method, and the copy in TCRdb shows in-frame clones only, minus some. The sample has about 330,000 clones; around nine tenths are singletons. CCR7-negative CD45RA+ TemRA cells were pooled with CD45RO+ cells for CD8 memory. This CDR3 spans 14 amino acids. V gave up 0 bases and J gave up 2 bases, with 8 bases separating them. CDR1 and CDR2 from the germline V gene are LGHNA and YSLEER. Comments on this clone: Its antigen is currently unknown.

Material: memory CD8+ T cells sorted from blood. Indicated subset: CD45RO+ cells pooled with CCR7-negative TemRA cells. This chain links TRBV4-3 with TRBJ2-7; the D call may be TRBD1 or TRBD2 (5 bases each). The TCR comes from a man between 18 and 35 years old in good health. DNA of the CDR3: TGCGCCAGCAGCCAAGACACGGGACCCTACGAGCAGTACTTC. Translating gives CASSQDTGPYEQYF.